These T cell receptor beta chains were read from a single sample in a study of cytomegalovirus exposure and HLA in healthy donors. Data came from immunoSEQ multiplex PCR; TCRdb stores just in-frame clones and leaves some out. Among around 150,000 clones, around 84% were seen once, and the ten largest hold more than 8%. The source material was PBMCs. These TCRs come from a male donor in good health and CMV-seropositive. The CDR3 runs from the conserved cysteine through the conserved F or W. Each record gives: J gene, D gene, clone size, V gene, CDR3 DNA, CDR3 protein. A D gene is named only where the DNA matches it firmly. Rows give clone size only sometimes, using once, few, many, or a class for an expanded clone.

TRBJ2-2 | NA | NA | TRBV7-7 | TGTGCCAGCAGCCTTGGGGCAGAGGCCGGGGAGCTGTTTTTT | CASSLGAEAGELFF
TRBJ2-1 | NA | NA | TRBV4-1 | TGCGCCAGCAGCCCCACGCCACTAGCCAATGAGCAGTTCTTC | CASSPTPLANEQFF
TRBJ1-1 | NA | once | TRBV6-1 | TGTGCCAGCAGGCTGACAGTTATGAACACTGAAGCTTTCTTT | CASRLTVMNTEAFF
TRBJ1-2 | NA | few | TRBV10-3 | TGTGCCATCAGGAACGCGGACAGCGTGCGGGGCTACACCTTC | CAIRNADSVRGYTF
TRBJ1-1 | TRBD1 | NA | TRBV27 | TGTGCCAGCAGTTTTGCCGCCGACAGGGATAGGAGAGCTTTCTTT | CASSFAADRDRRAFF
TRBJ1-2 | TRBD1 | NA | TRBV7-8 | TGTGCCAGCAGCTTAGGGGGACAGGGGGCGCGGAGCTACACCTTC | CASSLGGQGARSYTF
TRBJ2-1 | TRBD2 | NA | TRBV27 | TGTTCAGTTGATGGATCACTAGCGGGAGTATGTTATGAGCAGTTCTTC | CSVDGSLAGVCYEQFF
TRBJ2-2 | TRBD1 | NA | TRBV28 | TGTGCCAGCAGGAAACAGGGGACGAACACCGGGGAGCTGTTTTTT | CASRKQGTNTGELFF
TRBJ1-5 | TRBD1 | few | TRBV5-1 | TGCGCCAGCAGCCCTGGACAGGGGGCGCACAATCAGCCCCAGCATTTT | CASSPGQGAHNQPQHF
TRBJ1-5 | TRBD1 | NA | TRBV30 | TGTGCCTGTACAGGGGGCCTCGATCAGCCCCAGCATTTT | CACTGGLDQPQHF
TRBJ1-1 | NA | NA | TRBV4-1 | TGCGCCAGCAGCCAAGTAGGGGTAAACACTGAAGCTTTCTTT | CASSQVGVNTEAFF
TRBJ2-7 | TRBD2 | NA | TRBV5-4 | TGTGCCAGCAGCGGCGGGGGGGCCTGGAGCGAGCAGTACTTC | CASSGGGAWSEQYF
TRBJ2-3 | NA | NA | TRBV4-3 | TGCGCCAGCAGCCAAGCTGACTACCGCACAGATACGCAGTATTTT | CASSQADYRTDTQYF
TRBJ1-1 | TRBD1 | NA | TRBV4-3 | TGCGCCAGCAGCCAGGGGACAGGGGAGATGAACACTGAAGCTTTCTTT | CASSQGTGEMNTEAFF
TRBJ2-7 | NA | NA | TRBV19 | TGTGCCAGTAGTATAGGAGCAGGAGGGATACCCTACGAGCAGTACTTC | CASSIGAGGIPYEQYF
TRBJ2-1 | TRBD2 | NA | TRBV10-3 | TGTGCCATCAGTGTAGAAGGGACTAGCGGGATGAATGAGCAGTTCTTC | CAISVEGTSGMNEQFF
TRBJ1-6 | NA | NA | TRBV27 | TGTGCCAGCAGAAAGGACACGAGGAGTAATTCACCCCTCCACTTT | CASRKDTRSNSPLHF
TRBJ1-2 | NA | NA | TRBV7-2 | TGTGCCAGCACCTCAGGACCTCCAGGGCTGGGTGGCTACACCTTC | CASTSGPPGLGGYTF
TRBJ1-6 | NA | once | TRBV15 | TGTGCCACCAGCAGACAGGGAAGGTCACCCCTCCACTTT | CATSRQGRSPLHF
TRBJ2-2 | NA | few | TRBV11-2 | TGTGCCAGCAGCTACATCAGGGGCAACACCGGGGAGCTGTTTTTT | CASSYIRGNTGELFF
TRBJ1-1 | TRBD1 | NA | TRBV5-1 | TGCGCCAGCAGCTACCAACAGGGGATGAACACTGAAGCTTTCTTT | CASSYQQGMNTEAFF
TRBJ1-4 | TRBD1 | NA | TRBV19 | TGTGCCAGTAGTTCCCGGGACAGATATAATGAAAAACTGTTTTTT | CASSSRDRYNEKLFF
TRBJ2-1 | TRBD1 | NA | TRBV27 | TGTGCCAGCAGTAATCAGGGGGCGTTTAACAATGAGCAGTTCTTC | CASSNQGAFNNEQFF
TRBJ2-1 | NA | NA | TRBV2 | TGTGCCAGCCGCGATCTCTACAATGAGCAGTTCTTC | CASRDLYNEQFF
TRBJ2-7 | TRBD2 | NA | TRBV27 | TGTGCCAGCAGTTTCCGAGCGGGAAGCACGTTGGCCGAGCAGTACTTC | CASSFRAGSTLAEQYF
TRBJ1-2 | TRBD1 | NA | TRBV5-1 | TGCGCCAGCAGCTTGGCCGCAGGGGGCTATGGCTACACCTTC | CASSLAAGGYGYTF
TRBJ2-5 | TRBD1 | once | TRBV28 | TGTGCCAGCAGTTTCCGACAGGGGAAAGAGACCCAGTACTTC | CASSFRQGKETQYF
TRBJ1-2 | TRBD1 | NA | TRBV10-3 | TGTGCCATCCGGACAGGGTCAACGGGGGGCTACACCTTC | CAIRTGSTGGYTF
TRBJ2-6 | NA | NA | TRBV7-9 | TGTGCCAGCAGCCTCGGAGGGGAAAGCTCTGGGGCCAACGTCCTGACTTTC | CASSLGGESSGANVLTF
TRBJ1-1 | TRBD1 | NA | TRBV10-3 | TGTGCCATCACCCTGAGCCCGGGACAGGGGGCGTGGGGGAATGTGAACACTGAAGCTTTCTTT | CAITLSPGQGAWGNVNTEAFF
TRBJ2-1 | TRBD2 | NA | TRBV10-3 | TGTGCCATCAGTCCTCTGACGGGAGGCGCCAATCCCTCTCCCTACAATGAGCAGTTCTTC | CAISPLTGGANPSPYNEQFF
TRBJ2-7 | NA | few | TRBV18 | TGTGCCAGCTCACCAGCAAGGGGAAAAACCGTGCAGTACTTC | CASSPARGKTVQYF